This T cell receptor beta chain was identified during a study of human versus mouse CDR3 diversity and MHC coevolution. Study-wide findings and caveats: By iCHAO1, human TCR beta clonotypes numbered roughly 1.7 million, the most.

Germline CDR1 is SGHVS and CDR2 is FQNEAQ. This CDR3 has 20 amino acids. The protocol was immunoSEQ multiplex PCR, while the TCRdb copy is restricted to in-frame clones and leaves out a portion. The table lists 50,000 to 65,000 clones, around 94% of them singletons. As regards this clone: What it recognizes is unknown.

Input material: naive CD4+ T cells from blood. As for subset: CD45RO-negative CD62L-positive naive CD4 T cells. The receptor's source is a person between 60 and 70 years old in good health. The chain couples TRBV7-8 to TRBJ2-5; a weak D match, TRBD1 (7 bases). With the DNA end fitting TRBJ2-7 better, the J assignment may be wrong. The CDR3, as DNA: TGTGCCAGCAGCCCCCACCTGGGCGGGAAAGGGCAGGGGGGAGCCTACGAGCAGTACTTC. Protein: CASSPHLGGKGQGGAYEQYF.